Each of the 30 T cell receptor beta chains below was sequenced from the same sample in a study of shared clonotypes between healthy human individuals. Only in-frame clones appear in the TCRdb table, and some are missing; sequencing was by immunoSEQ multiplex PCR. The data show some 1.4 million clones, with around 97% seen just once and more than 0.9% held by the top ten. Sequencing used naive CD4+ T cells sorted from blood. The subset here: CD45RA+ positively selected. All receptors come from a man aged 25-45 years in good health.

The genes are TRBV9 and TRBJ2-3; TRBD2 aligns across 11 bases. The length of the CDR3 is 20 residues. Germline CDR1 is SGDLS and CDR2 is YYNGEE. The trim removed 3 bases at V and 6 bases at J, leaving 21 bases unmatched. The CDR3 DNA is TGTGCCAGCAGCGGTACCGGCACAGGGACTAGCGGTCGCCTTCGGGATACGCAGTATTTT. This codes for CASSGTGTGTSGRLRDTQYF.

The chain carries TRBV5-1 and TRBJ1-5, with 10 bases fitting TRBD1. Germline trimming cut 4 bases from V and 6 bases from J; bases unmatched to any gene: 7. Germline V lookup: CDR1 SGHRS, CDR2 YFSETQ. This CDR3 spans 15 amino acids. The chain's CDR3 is CASSAGTGDGQPQHF. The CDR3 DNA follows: TGCGCCAGCAGCGCCGGGACAGGGGACGGTCAGCCCCAGCATTTT.

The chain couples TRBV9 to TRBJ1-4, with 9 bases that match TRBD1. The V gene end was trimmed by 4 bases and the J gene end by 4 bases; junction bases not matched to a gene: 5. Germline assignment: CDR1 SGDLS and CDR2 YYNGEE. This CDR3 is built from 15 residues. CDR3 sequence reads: CASSSPGQGNEKLFF. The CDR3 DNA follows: TGTGCCAGCAGCTCTCCGGGACAGGGTAATGAAAAACTGTTTTTT.

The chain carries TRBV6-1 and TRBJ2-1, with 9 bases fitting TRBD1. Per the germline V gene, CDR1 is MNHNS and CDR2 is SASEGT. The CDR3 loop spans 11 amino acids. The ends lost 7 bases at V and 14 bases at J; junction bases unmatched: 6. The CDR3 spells CASKVGQGEFF. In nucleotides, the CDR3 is TGTGCCAGCAAAGTGGGACAGGGCGAGTTCTTC.

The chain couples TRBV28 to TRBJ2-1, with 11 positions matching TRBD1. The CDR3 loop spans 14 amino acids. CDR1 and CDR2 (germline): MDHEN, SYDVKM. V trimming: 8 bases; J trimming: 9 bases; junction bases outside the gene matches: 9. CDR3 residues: CASAFPGTGGEQFF. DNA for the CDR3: TGTGCCAGCGCCTTTCCCGGGACAGGGGGTGAGCAGTTCTTC.

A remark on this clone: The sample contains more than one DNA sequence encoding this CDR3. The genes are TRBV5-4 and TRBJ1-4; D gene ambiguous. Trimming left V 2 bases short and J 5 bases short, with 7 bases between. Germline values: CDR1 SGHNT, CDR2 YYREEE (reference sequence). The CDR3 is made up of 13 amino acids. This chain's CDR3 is CASSFASNEKLFF. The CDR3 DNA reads TGTGCCAGCAGCTTTGCCTCCAATGAAAAACTGTTTTTT.

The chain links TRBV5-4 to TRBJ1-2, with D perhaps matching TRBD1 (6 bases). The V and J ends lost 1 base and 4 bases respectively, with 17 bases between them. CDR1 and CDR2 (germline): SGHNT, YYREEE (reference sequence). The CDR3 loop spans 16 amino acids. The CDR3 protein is CASSLPGATGGYGYTF. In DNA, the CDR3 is TGTGCCAGCAGCTTGCCAGGGGCGACCGGAGGCTATGGCTACACCTTC.

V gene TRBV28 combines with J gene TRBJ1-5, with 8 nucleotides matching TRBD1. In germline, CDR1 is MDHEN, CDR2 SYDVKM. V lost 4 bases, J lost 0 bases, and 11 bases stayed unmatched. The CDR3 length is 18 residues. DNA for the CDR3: TGTGCCAGCAGTTACGGACAGGGCTGGCCGGTTAGCAATCAGCCCCAGCATTTT. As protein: CASSYGQGWPVSNQPQHF.

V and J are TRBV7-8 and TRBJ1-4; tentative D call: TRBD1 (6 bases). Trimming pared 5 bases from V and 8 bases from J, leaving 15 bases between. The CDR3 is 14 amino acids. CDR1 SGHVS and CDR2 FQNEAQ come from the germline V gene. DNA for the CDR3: TGTGCCAGCAGCCCGAACAGGGTAGGGGAAAAACTGTTTTTT. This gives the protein CASSPNRVGEKLFF.

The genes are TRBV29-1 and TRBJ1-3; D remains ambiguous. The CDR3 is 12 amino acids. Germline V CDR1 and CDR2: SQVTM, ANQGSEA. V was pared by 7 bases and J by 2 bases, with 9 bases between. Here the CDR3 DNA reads TGCAGCGGTCGGGCAGCTGGAAACACCATATATTTT. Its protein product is CSGRAAGNTIYF.

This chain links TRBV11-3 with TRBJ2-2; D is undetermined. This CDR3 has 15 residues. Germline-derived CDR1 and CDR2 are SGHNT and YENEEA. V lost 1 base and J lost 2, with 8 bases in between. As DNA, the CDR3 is TGTGCCAGCAGCTTAGGAACTCTAAACACCGGGGAGCTGTTTTTT. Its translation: CASSLGTLNTGELFF.

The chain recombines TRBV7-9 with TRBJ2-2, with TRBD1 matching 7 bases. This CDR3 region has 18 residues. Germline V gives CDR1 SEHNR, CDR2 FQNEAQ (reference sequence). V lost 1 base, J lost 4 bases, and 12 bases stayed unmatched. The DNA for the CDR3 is TGTGCCAGCAGCTTAGTTTTTAGGGGGCGAACTGTCACCGGGGAGCTGTTTTTT. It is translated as CASSLVFRGRTVTGELFF.

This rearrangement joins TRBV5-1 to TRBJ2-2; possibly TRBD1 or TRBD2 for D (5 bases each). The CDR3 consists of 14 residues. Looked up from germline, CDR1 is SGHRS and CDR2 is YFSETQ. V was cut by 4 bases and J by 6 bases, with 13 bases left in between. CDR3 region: CASSTPVGAGELFF. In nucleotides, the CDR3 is TGCGCCAGCAGCACCCCCGTGGGGGCCGGGGAGCTGTTTTTT. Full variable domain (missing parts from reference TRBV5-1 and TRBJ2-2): KAGVTQTPRYLIKTRGQQVTLSCSPISGHRSVSWYQQTPGQGLQFLFEYFSETQRNKGNFPGRFSGRQFSNSRSEMNVSTLELGDSALYLCASSTPVGAGELFFGEGSRLTVL.

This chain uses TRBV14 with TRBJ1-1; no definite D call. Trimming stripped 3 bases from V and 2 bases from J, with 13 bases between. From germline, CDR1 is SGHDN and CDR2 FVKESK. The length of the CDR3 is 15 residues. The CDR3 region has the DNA TGTGCCAGCAGCCAGACACGTCAGCTAAACACTGAAGCTTTCTTT. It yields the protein CASSQTRQLNTEAFF. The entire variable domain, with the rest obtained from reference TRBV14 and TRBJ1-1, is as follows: EAGVTQFPSHSVIEKGQTVTLRCDPISGHDNLYWYRRVMGKEIKFLLHFVKESKQDESGMPNNRFLAERTGGTYSTLKVQPAELEDSGVYFCASSQTRQLNTEAFFGQGTRLTVV.

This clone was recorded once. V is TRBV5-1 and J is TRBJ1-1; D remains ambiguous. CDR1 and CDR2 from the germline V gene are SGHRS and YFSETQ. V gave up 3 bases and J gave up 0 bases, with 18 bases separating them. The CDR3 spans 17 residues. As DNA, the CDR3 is TGCGCCAGCAGCTCGGGAGGGTCTTTTGACATGAACACTGAAGCTTTCTTT. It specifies CASSSGGSFDMNTEAFF. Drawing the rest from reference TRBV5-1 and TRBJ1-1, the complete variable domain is KAGVTQTPRYLIKTRGQQVTLSCSPISGHRSVSWYQQTPGQGLQFLFEYFSETQRNKGNFPGRFSGRQFSNSRSEMNVSTLELGDSALYLCASSSGGSFDMNTEAFFGQGTRLTVV.

CDR3 nucleotide sequence: TGTGCCAGCAGTTTAATTGGTTCCGAGCAGTACTTC. Its protein product is CASSLIGSEQYF. This chain uses TRBV28 with TRBJ2-7; D remains unclear. CDR3 length: 12 residues. CDR1 and CDR2 from the germline V gene are MDHEN and SYDVKM. The ends were cut back, 2 bases at V and 6 bases at J, with 8 bases in the middle.

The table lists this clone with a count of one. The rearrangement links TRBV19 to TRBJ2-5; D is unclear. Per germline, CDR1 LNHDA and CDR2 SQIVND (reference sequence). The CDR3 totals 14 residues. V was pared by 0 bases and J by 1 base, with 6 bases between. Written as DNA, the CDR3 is TGTGCCAGTAGTATAGAACTCATCCAAGAGACCCAGTACTTC. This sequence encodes CASSIELIQETQYF.

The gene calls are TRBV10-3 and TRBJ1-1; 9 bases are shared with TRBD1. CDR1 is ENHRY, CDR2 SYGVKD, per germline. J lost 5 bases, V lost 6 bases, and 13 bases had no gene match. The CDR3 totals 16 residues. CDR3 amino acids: CAIRDRGLGLGTEAFF. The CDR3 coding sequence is TGTGCCATCAGGGACAGGGGTCTGGGCTTGGGTACTGAAGCTTTCTTT.

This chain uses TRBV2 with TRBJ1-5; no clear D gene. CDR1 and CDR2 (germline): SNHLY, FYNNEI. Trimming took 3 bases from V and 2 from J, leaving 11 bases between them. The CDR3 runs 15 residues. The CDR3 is CASSEGSARNQPQHF. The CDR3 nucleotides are TGTGCCAGCAGTGAGGGCAGCGCCCGCAATCAGCCCCAGCATTTT.

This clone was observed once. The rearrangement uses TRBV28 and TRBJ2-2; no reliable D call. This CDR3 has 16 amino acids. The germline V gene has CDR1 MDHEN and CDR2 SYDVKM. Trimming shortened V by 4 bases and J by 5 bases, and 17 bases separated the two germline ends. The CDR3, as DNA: TGTGCCAGCAGTTCTCCGACGGAGATAATAACCGGGGAGCTGTTTTTT. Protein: CASSSPTEIITGELFF.

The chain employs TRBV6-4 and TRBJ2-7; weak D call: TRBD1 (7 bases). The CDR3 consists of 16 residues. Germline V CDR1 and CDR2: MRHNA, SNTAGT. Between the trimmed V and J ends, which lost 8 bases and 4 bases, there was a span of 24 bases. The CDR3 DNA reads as TGTGCCAGCTTTTTTACGCGGGACAGACACCTTTACGAGCAGTACTTC. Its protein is CASFFTRDRHLYEQYF.

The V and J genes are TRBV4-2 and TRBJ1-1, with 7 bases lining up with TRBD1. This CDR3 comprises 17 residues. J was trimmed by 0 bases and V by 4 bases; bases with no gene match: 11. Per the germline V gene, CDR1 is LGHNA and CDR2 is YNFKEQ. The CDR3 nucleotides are TGTGCCAGCAGCCTTGGACAGGAAAAGAGGGTGAACACTGAAGCTTTCTTT. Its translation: CASSLGQEKRVNTEAFF.

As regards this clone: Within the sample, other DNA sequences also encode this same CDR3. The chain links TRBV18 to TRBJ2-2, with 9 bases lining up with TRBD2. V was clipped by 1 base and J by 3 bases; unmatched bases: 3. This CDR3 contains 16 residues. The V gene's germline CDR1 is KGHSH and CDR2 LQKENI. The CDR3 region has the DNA TGTGCCAGCTCACCACTAGCGGGAGTTGACACCGGGGAGCTGTTTTTT. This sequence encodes CASSPLAGVDTGELFF.

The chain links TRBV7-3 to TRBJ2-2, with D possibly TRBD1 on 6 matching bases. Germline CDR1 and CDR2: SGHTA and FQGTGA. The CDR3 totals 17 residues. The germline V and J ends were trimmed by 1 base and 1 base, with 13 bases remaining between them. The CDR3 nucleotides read TGTGCCAGCAGCTTAATGATCGGCAGGGGGAACACCGGGGAGCTGTTTTTT. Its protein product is CASSLMIGRGNTGELFF.

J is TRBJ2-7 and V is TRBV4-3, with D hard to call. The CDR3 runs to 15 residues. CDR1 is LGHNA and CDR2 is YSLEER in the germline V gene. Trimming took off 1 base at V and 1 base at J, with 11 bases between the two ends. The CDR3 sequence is CASSQALVPSYEQYF. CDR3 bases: TGCGCCAGCAGCCAAGCTCTAGTCCCTTCCTACGAGCAGTACTTC.

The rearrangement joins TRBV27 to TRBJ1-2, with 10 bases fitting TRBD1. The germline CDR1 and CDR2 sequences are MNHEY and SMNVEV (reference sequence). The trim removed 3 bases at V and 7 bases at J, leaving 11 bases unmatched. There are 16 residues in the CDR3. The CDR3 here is CASSFGDRGGLGGYTF. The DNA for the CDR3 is TGTGCCAGCAGTTTCGGGGACAGGGGTGGGCTCGGTGGCTACACCTTC.

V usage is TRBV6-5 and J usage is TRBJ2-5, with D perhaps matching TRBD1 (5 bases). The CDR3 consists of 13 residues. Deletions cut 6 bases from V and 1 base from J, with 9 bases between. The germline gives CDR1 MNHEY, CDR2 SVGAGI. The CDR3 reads CASSRRVQETQYF. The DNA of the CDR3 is TGTGCCAGCAGCCGCAGGGTCCAAGAGACCCAGTACTTC.

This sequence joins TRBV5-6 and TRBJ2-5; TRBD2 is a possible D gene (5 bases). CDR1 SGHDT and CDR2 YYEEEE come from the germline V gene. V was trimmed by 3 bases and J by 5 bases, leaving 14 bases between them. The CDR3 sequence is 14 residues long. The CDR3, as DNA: TGTGCCAGCAGCTCCCTGGGAGCCGGGGAGACCCAGTACTTC. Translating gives CASSSLGAGETQYF. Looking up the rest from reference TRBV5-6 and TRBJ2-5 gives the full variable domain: DAGVTQSPTHLIKTRGQQVTLRCSPKSGHDTVSWYQQALGQGPQFIFQYYEEEERQRGNFPDRFSGHQFPNYSSELNVNALLLGDSALYLCASSSLGAGETQYFGPGTRLLVL.

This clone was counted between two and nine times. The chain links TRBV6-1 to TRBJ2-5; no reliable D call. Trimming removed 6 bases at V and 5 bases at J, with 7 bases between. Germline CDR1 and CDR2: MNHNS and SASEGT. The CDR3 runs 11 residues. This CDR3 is CASRRVETQYF. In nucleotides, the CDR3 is TGTGCCAGCAGGCGTGTGGAGACCCAGTACTTC.

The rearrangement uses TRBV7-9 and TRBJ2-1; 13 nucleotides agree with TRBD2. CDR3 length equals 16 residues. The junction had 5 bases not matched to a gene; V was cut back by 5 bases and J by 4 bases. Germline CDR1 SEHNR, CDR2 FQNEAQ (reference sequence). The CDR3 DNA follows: TGTGCCAGCAGCCGTCGGGGACTAGCGGGGTACAATGAGCAGTTCTTC. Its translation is CASSRRGLAGYNEQFF. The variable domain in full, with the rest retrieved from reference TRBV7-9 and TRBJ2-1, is DTGVSQNPRHKITKRGQNVTFRCDPISEHNRLYWYRQTLGQGPEFLTYFQNEAQLEKSRLLSDRFSAERPKGSFSTLEIQRTEQGDSAMYLCASSRRGLAGYNEQFFGPGTRLTVL.